The next 20 T cell receptor beta chains were all read from a single sample in a study of OX40 agonist ivuxolimab in advanced cancers. Generated by immunoSEQ multiplex PCR, the TCRdb table keeps only in-frame clones and is missing some. The sample carries about 77,000 clones, approximately 85% recorded once. Sequencing used CD4+ or CD8+ T cells sorted from blood, obtained in a trial of the OX40 agonist ivuxolimab. Source of these receptors: an adult with an advanced solid tumor such as melanoma, head and neck, liver or kidney cancer.

The J gene is TRBJ2-1, the V gene TRBV9; the D gene is possibly TRBD2 (6 bases). The CDR3 contains 15 residues. Between the trimmed V and J ends, which lost 0 bases and 9 bases, there was a span of 16 bases. Germline CDR1 reads SGDLS; CDR2 reads YYNGEE. The CDR3 loop is CASSVASELGGEQFF. Written as DNA, the CDR3 is TGTGCCAGCAGCGTAGCGTCTGAACTGGGGGGTGAGCAGTTCTTC.

This chain uses TRBV2 with TRBJ1-5, with 7 bases identical to TRBD1. This CDR3 has 15 residues. V was pared by 6 bases and J by 1 base, with 6 bases of the junction left unmatched. The germline V gene encodes CDR1 SNHLY and CDR2 FYNNEI. CDR3: CASSASGGSNQPQHF. The DNA for the CDR3 is TGTGCCAGCAGCGCATCAGGGGGAAGCAATCAGCCCCAGCATTTT. Full variable domain (missing parts from reference TRBV2 and TRBJ1-5): EPEVTQTPSHQVTQMGQEVILRCVPISNHLYFYWYRQILGQKVEFLVSFYNNEISEKSEIFDDQFSVERPDGSNFTLKIRSTKLEDSAMYFCASSASGGSNQPQHFGDGTRLSIL.

The chain is built from TRBV18 and TRBJ1-1; D not certain. CDR1 and CDR2 (germline): KGHSH, LQKENI. Trimming left V 3 bases short and J 8 bases short, with 13 bases between. CDR3 size: 13 residues. The CDR3 loop reads CASSPLGLSEAFF. The CDR3 region has the DNA TGTGCCAGCTCACCTTTAGGCTTATCCGAAGCTTTCTTT. Variable domain in full (rest from reference TRBV18 and TRBJ1-1): NAGVMQNPRHLVRRRGQEARLRCSPMKGHSHVYWYRQLPEEGLKFMVYLQKENIIDESGMPKERFSAEFPKEGPSILRIQQVVRGDSAAYFCASSPLGLSEAFFGQGTRLTVV.

This sequence joins TRBV11-3 and TRBJ2-3; 10 bases are shared with TRBD2. Germline lookup yields CDR1 SGHNT and CDR2 YENEEA. The CDR3 consists of 16 residues. J was trimmed by 1 base and V by 0 bases; bases with no gene match: 1. CDR3 nucleotides: TGTGCCAGCAGCTTAGATGGGACTAGCGGCACAGATACGCAGTATTTT. Residues: CASSLDGTSGTDTQYF.

The chain couples TRBV2 to TRBJ2-7; possible D gene TRBD1, 5 bases. CDR3 length: 13 amino acids. The V and J ends lost 8 bases and 2 bases respectively, with 13 bases between them. Germline values: CDR1 SNHLY, CDR2 FYNNEI. CDR3 residues: CASQQEITYEQYF. For the CDR3, the DNA is TGTGCCAGCCAACAGGAAATTACCTACGAGCAGTACTTC.

The chain links TRBV5-1 to TRBJ2-2; tentative D call: TRBD2 (5 bases). The V gene's germline CDR1 is SGHRS and CDR2 YFSETQ. This CDR3 is 15 amino acids long. V was cut by 1 base and J by 4 bases, with 11 bases left in between. CDR3: CASSLLGLPTGELFF. The CDR3 bases are TGCGCCAGCAGCTTGCTTGGACTTCCCACCGGGGAGCTGTTTTTT.

This clone has just a few counts. The chain joins TRBV28 to TRBJ1-5, with D possibly TRBD1 on 5 matching bases. The V gene lost 3 bases and the J gene lost 6 bases, with 6 bases spanning the gap. Germline CDR1 MDHEN, CDR2 SYDVKM. The CDR3 totals 12 residues. The CDR3 nucleotides read TGTGCCAGCAGTTTCAGGGTTCAGCCCCAGCATTTT. Translation gives CASSFRVQPQHF.

The chain joins TRBV19 to TRBJ1-1, with D tentatively TRBD1 (6 bases). The germline V and J ends were trimmed by 2 bases and 4 bases, with 14 bases remaining between them. CDR1 and CDR2 (germline): LNHDA, SQIVND (reference sequence). This CDR3 has 15 amino acids. CDR3 residues: CASSIIGKGVTEAFF. The CDR3 DNA reads as TGTGCCAGTAGTATAATTGGAAAGGGGGTCACTGAAGCTTTCTTT.

The chain has TRBV10-3 and TRBJ2-1, with unresolved D. CDR3 length: 11 amino acids. The V gene's germline CDR1 is ENHRY and CDR2 SYGVKD. Trimming removed 9 bases from V and 7 bases from J, with 10 bases in between. Here the CDR3 reads CAIKTVNEQFF. The CDR3 region has the DNA TGTGCCATAAAGACCGTTAATGAGCAGTTCTTC.

The genes are TRBV7-7 and TRBJ2-5; TRBD1 agrees at 7 bases. The germline gives CDR1 SSHAT, CDR2 FNYEAQ (reference sequence). This CDR3 region has 13 residues. V trimming: 5 bases; J trimming: 5 bases; junction bases outside the gene matches: 5. The CDR3, as DNA: TGTGCCAGCAGCCGACAGGGAAAGGAGACCCAGTACTTC. Translation gives CASSRQGKETQYF.

This chain links TRBV6-1 with TRBJ2-3; 8 bases map to TRBD2. The CDR3 runs to 17 residues. Germline V gene data show CDR1 as MNHNS and CDR2 as SASEGT. J was trimmed by 0 bases and V by 1 base; bases with no gene match: 6. CDR3 in amino acids: CASSEGRGGRSTDTQYF. CDR3 coding DNA: TGTGCCAGCAGTGAAGGGCGAGGCGGGAGGAGCACAGATACGCAGTATTTT.

This clone was found once. The chain recombines TRBV11-2 with TRBJ2-7; 12 nucleotides align to TRBD1. Looked up from germline, CDR1 is SGHAT and CDR2 is FQNNGV. J lost 4 bases, V lost 5 bases, and 6 bases had no gene match. The CDR3 extends over 15 amino acids. The CDR3 sequence: CASSQGQGATYEQYF. The DNA of the CDR3 is TGTGCCAGCAGCCAGGGACAGGGGGCTACGTACGAGCAGTACTTC.

The genes are TRBV28 and TRBJ2-2; D gene uncertain. The CDR3 is 12 residues long. From germline, CDR1 is MDHEN and CDR2 SYDVKM. V lost 7 bases and J 6 bases, leaving 9 bases between the germline ends. DNA of the CDR3: TGTGCCAGCAAGCCCCGGGCCGGGGAGCTGTTTTTT. Translated, it gives CASKPRAGELFF. Filled out from reference TRBV28 and TRBJ2-2, the complete variable domain reads DVKVTQSSRYLVKRTGEKVFLECVQDMDHENMFWYRQDPGLGLRLIYFSYDVKMKEKGDIPEGYSVSREKKERFSLILESASTNQTSMYLCASKPRAGELFFGEGSRLTVL.

In this sample, this clone turned up once. The V and J genes are TRBV4-1 and TRBJ2-2, with D hard to call. Germline V gene lookup returns CDR1 MGHRA and CDR2 YSYEKL. The CDR3 totals 16 residues. The V and J ends lost 0 bases and 0 bases respectively, with 8 bases between them. CDR3 nucleotide sequence: TGCGCCAGCAGCCAAGATCCTCCCCCGAACACCGGGGAGCTGTTTTTT. Its translation is CASSQDPPPNTGELFF.

This chain links TRBV29-1 with TRBJ2-5, with D possibly TRBD1 on 5 matching bases. Germline CDR1 SQVTM, CDR2 ANQGSEA. The CDR3 loop spans 13 amino acids. The V end was cut by 3 bases, the J end by 9 bases, with 17 bases between. The DNA of the CDR3 is TGCAGCGTTGATTGGGCAGGGTCTTCGGCCCAGTACTTC. This sequence encodes CSVDWAGSSAQYF.

CDR3 sequence (DNA): TGCGCCAGCAGCTTGGCCAGGAATGAGCAGTTCTTC. Translation gives CASSLARNEQFF. This sequence joins TRBV5-1 and TRBJ2-1; D is unresolved. Germline V gives CDR1 SGHRS, CDR2 YFSETQ. The V and J ends lost 0 bases and 7 bases respectively, with 5 bases between them. CDR3 length: 12 amino acids.

This clone was observed a single time. The junction differs from germline at one of its ends, possibly a read error. Other DNA sequences within the sample encode an identical CDR3. The V and J genes are TRBV7-6 and TRBJ2-6, with 7 positions matching TRBD2. Germline lookup yields CDR1 SGHVS and CDR2 FNYEAQ. CDR3 size: 18 residues. CDR3 bases: TGTGCCAGCAGCCCGCGGGGGTCAGGTGAATCTGGGGCCAACGTCCTGACCTTC. Its protein is CASSPRGSGESGANVLTF.

This chain joins TRBV7-3 and TRBJ2-1, with 7 bases that match TRBD1. The CDR3 sequence is 14 residues long. Germline V gene data show CDR1 as SGHTA and CDR2 as FQGTGA. The trim removed 5 bases at V and 7 bases at J, leaving 8 bases unmatched. The CDR3 sequence is CASSEPDRVNEQFF. The CDR3 nucleotides are TGTGCCAGCAGCGAGCCTGACAGGGTAAATGAGCAGTTCTTC.

This chain uses TRBV27 with TRBJ2-5; tentative D call: TRBD2 (5 bases). Germline V gene sequence: CDR1 MNHEY, CDR2 SMNVEV (reference sequence). The CDR3 runs 14 residues. The V and J ends lost 6 bases and 3 bases respectively, with 14 bases between them. The CDR3: CASSRTGLKETQYF. The CDR3 DNA reads TGTGCCAGCAGCCGAACCGGACTGAAAGAGACCCAGTACTTC.

In nucleotides, the CDR3 is TGTGCCAGCAGCCAAGAAAGGGAGCAGTTCTTC. Translation: CASSQEREQFF. The chain links TRBV14 to TRBJ2-1; D unclear. Germline V gives CDR1 SGHDN, CDR2 FVKESK. The CDR3 totals 11 residues. V was cut by 0 bases and J by 10 bases, with 4 bases left in between.